This T cell receptor (beta chain) was captured in a study of technical replicates of blood from a handful of donors (dated by TCRdb to the late 2010s). Looking up the germline V gene (reference sequence) yields CDR1 MNHEY and CDR2 SMNVEV. Spanning cysteine to phenylalanine, the CDR3 consists of 13 amino acids. The DNA shown is the 39-base CDR3, in frame from base 1. Compared with germline, V lacks 2 bases and J lacks 5 bases; bases without a gene match: 0. The library was produced with the immunoSEQ multiplex PCR assay. TCRdb stores this immuneACCESS table with in-frame sequences only. Part of the clones is absent; in the studies checked, under half of the shortfall reflects unresolved V genes, and no reason is known for the rest. The sample table lists tens of thousands of clones, 90% to 95% of them with a count of one. The ten largest account for 0.3% to 0.45% of the sample. In regard to this clone: Its antigen is still unknown. Within one base of it there is no much larger clone, and no base qualities were kept.

The sequence was obtained from a human donor in good health. This receptor chain uses TRBV27 and TRBJ2-5; 9 central nucleotides agree with TRBD1. Material for sequencing was T cells isolated from PBMCs. The DNA sequence is as follows: TGTGCCAGCAGTTTAGGACAGGGGGAGACCCAGTACTTC. This codes for CASSLGQGETQYF.